Presented here are 4 T cell receptor beta chains from one specimen sequenced in a study of blood T cell repertoires in COVID-19. Libraries were prepared by immunoSEQ multiplex PCR; TCRdb keeps only in-frame clonotypes and omits some of them. The sample has some 71,000 clones, 75% to 90% seen once; the top ten hold 2%. The sequenced sample consisted of peripheral blood. These receptors were obtained from a young man with acute or convalescent COVID-19.

The rearrangement links TRBV5-4 to TRBJ1-4; no reliable D call. Looked up from germline, CDR1 is SGHNT and CDR2 is YYREEE (reference sequence). Trimming removed 5 bases from V and 4 bases from J, with 9 bases in between. There are 13 residues in the CDR3. CDR3 sequence: CASSRYSNEKLFF. The DNA for the CDR3 is TGTGCCAGCAGTCGATACAGTAATGAAAAACTGTTTTTT.

This chain links TRBV18 with TRBJ1-4, with TRBD1 identical over 9 bases. This CDR3 spans 16 amino acids. V shed 3 bases and J 5 bases; nucleotides not matched to a gene: 7. Germline V lookup: CDR1 KGHSH, CDR2 LQKENI. The chain's CDR3 is CASSPLQGARNEKLFF. In DNA, the CDR3 is TGTGCCAGCTCACCTCTACAGGGGGCTAGGAATGAAAAACTGTTTTTT.

As concerns this clone: The germline gene is not matched at one end of the junction; a read error may be the cause. V and J are TRBV7-2 and TRBJ1-2, with TRBD1 matching 8 bases. This CDR3 is 13 amino acids long. Looked up from germline, CDR1 is SGHTA and CDR2 is FQGNSA. Written as DNA, the CDR3 is TGTGCCAGCAGCTTGTTCGGTCTGACAGGGGAATACTTC. Translated, it gives CASSLFGLTGEYF.

The V and J genes are TRBV6-1 and TRBJ2-7; possibly TRBD1 for D (5 bases). CDR3 size: 15 residues. Germline loops: CDR1 MNHNS, CDR2 SASEGT. V was clipped by 2 bases and J by 1 base, with 12 bases between them. The CDR3 sequence is CASSERKGVSYEQYV. In DNA form, the CDR3 reads TGTGCCAGCAGTGAACGTAAAGGGGTTTCCTACGAGCAGTACGTC.